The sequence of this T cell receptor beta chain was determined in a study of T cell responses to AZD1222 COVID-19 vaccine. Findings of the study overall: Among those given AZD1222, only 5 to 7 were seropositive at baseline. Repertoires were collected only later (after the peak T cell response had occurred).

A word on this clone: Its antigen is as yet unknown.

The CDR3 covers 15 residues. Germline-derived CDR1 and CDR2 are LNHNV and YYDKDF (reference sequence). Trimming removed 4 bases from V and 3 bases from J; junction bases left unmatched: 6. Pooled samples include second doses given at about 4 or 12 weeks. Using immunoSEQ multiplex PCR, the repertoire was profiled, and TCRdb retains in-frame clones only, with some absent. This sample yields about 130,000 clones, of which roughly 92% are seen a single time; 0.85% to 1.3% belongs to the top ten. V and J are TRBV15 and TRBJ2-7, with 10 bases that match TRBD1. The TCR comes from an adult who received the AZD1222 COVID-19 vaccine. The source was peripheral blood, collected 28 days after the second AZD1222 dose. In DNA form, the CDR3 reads TGTGCCACCAGCAACTCGACAGGGGGCTTCTACGAGCAGTACTTC. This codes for CATSNSTGGFYEQYF.